This T cell receptor (beta chain) was sequenced in a study of spatial heterogeneity in lung cancer. Study-wide points: Quantities of ubiquitous and regional expanded TCRs paralleled ubiquitous and regional nonsynonymous mutations, respectively. Mutation tallies in tumors tracked expanded intratumoral alpha and beta TCR counts.

This clonotype ranks as medium-sized. No antigen is known for it. Time point: sample taken at primary tumor resection. Via MiXCR, TCRdb re-called the 5' RACE reads, giving one row per CDR3 protein. The sample consists of 2,000 to 2,500 distinct CDR3 sequences, approximately 1% of them appearing once. The starting material was lung tumor tissue, obtained at surgery. This receptor was identified in a male donor with early-stage non-small cell lung cancer.

CDR3 residues: CSASRDLPVNTQYF. CDR3 DNA: TGCAGTGCTAGCAGGGACCTTCCAGTAAATACGCAGTATTTT. The chain uses TRBV20-1 and TRBJ2-3; D may correspond to TRBD1 or TRBD2 (5 bases each). Trimming took off 3 bases at V and 7 bases at J, with 17 bases between the two ends. The CDR3 totals 14 residues. Germline assignment: CDR1 DFQATT and CDR2 SNEGSKA (reference sequence).